A single sample is the source of the 7 T cell receptor beta chains below, sequenced in a study of blood T cell repertoires in COVID-19. Sequencing was performed with immunoSEQ multiplex PCR; in TCRdb, only in-frame clones are kept and a portion is missing. The data show about 300,000 clones, with about four fifths seen just once and roughly 1.2% held by the top ten. Sequencing was performed on peripheral blood. These receptors were taken from a woman between 50 and 59 years old with acute or convalescent COVID-19.

The chain has TRBV28 and TRBJ1-5; the match to TRBD1 covers 8 bases. Germline loops: CDR1 MDHEN, CDR2 SYDVKM. The CDR3 contains 16 residues. Trimming removed 9 bases from V and 5 bases from J; junction bases left unmatched: 15. Written as DNA, the CDR3 is TGTGCCAGTATAAGGGGAGATGACAGGGGTGATCAGCCCCAGCATTTT. It encodes CASIRGDDRGDQPQHF.

This chain joins TRBV19 and TRBJ2-2, with 9 positions matching TRBD1. Unmatched junction bases numbered 6, after V lost 5 bases and J lost 5 bases. There are 15 residues in the CDR3. In germline, CDR1 is LNHDA, CDR2 SQIVND (reference sequence). CDR3 residues: CASSRQGTGTGELFF. CDR3 nucleotide sequence: TGTGCCAGTAGTCGCCAAGGGACAGGGACCGGGGAGCTGTTTTTT.

This chain connects TRBV4-1 to TRBJ1-5; 7 positions agree with TRBD1. The CDR3 has 15 amino acids. Germline V CDR1 and CDR2: MGHRA, YSYEKL. V lost 2 bases to trimming and J lost 4 bases; unmatched junction nucleotides: 5. The CDR3 DNA sequence: TGCGCCAGCAGCCAACCCGACAGGGAGAATCAGCCCCAGCATTTT. Its protein is CASSQPDRENQPQHF.

The V call is TRBV5-8, the J call TRBJ2-1; 10 positions match TRBD2. With 4 bases clipped from V and 8 bases from J, the junction kept 6 bases outside the gene matches. CDR1 and CDR2 (germline): SGHTS, YDEGEE. This CDR3 contains 14 residues. CDR3 DNA: TGTGCCAGCAGCCTCGGGACTAGCGACGATGAGCAGTTCTTC. It codes for CASSLGTSDDEQFF.

This rearrangement joins TRBV7-2 to TRBJ1-1; a weak D match, TRBD1 (5 bases). V was cut by 5 bases and J by 3 bases, with 10 bases left in between. Germline loops: CDR1 SGHTA, CDR2 FQGNSA. CDR3 size: 13 residues. CDR3 sequence (DNA): TGTGCCAGCAGCCCAGTAGGGGACACTGAAGCTTTCTTT. Translating it yields CASSPVGDTEAFF.

The chain couples TRBV27 to TRBJ2-7; tentative D call: TRBD1 (6 bases). Per germline, CDR1 MNHEY and CDR2 SMNVEV (reference sequence). Deletions cut 9 bases from V and 2 bases from J, with 14 bases between. This CDR3 contains 13 residues. The CDR3 sequence: CASGQPPTYEQYV. The CDR3 DNA reads as TGTGCCAGTGGACAGCCTCCCACCTACGAGCAGTACGTC.

This chain uses TRBV7-9 with TRBJ1-2; no clear D. The CDR3 has 14 residues. In germline, CDR1 is SEHNR, CDR2 FQNEAQ (reference sequence). The germline V and J ends were trimmed by 1 base and 4 bases, with 10 bases remaining between them. The CDR3 region is CASSLDQSGYGYTF. The CDR3, as DNA: TGTGCCAGCAGCTTAGACCAGTCGGGCTATGGCTACACCTTC.